This TCR beta chain was sequenced for a study of T cells in Graves' hyperthyroidism and ophthalmopathy. Study-level points and caveats: The model forecast ophthalmopathy, anticipating it by a median roughly 6.5 months before onset.

This clonotype has just a few counts. Its target is not known. Template material for amplifying TCR beta CDR3 regions consisted of RNA transcripts. HTBI primers drove first-round RT-PCR of the TCR CDR3. MiXCR was run by TCRdb on the multiplex PCR reads, yielding one entry per CDR3 protein. The table has about 640,000 distinct CDR3 sequences, about 45% seen once; the top ten hold approximately 6.8%. Patients were excluded for uncontrolled infection, other autoimmune disease, pregnancy or lactation. This CDR3 comprises 12 residues. CDR1 and CDR2 from the germline V gene are SGDLS and YYNGEE. Deletions cut 6 bases from V and 4 bases from J, with 7 bases between.

The source of this sequence is an adult man with Graves' disease, either hyperthyroidism or ophthalmopathy (not recorded which). The rearrangement links TRBV9 to TRBJ2-2; possibly TRBD1 for D (5 bases). Sequencing was carried out using peripheral blood or thyroid tissue (not recorded which). The CDR3 region is CASKTGTGELFF. The CDR3 DNA reads as TGTGCCAGCAAAACAGGCACCGGGGAGCTGTTTTTT.